The source of this TCR beta chain is a study of cytomegalovirus exposure and HLA in healthy donors. General study results and limits: A later examination showed that TCR association rates differed by HLA locus, with DRB1 most and HLA-C fewest. It was approximately 170 TCR beta chains that were listed as cytomegalovirus-associated.

Turning to this clone: Its antigen remains unknown.

The primer mix had 60 Vbeta and 13 Jbeta primers. This table comes from immunoSEQ multiplex PCR, and its TCRdb copy is limited to in-frame clones, with some not included. The sample includes under 150,000 clones, roughly 88% of them seen just once. There are 15 residues in the CDR3. The V and J ends lost 4 bases and 4 bases, in that order; junction bases with no gene match: 5. Germline assignment: CDR1 SGHNT and CDR2 YYREEE (reference sequence). The material sequenced was PBMCs. The TCR comes from a man aged 45-65 years in good health and CMV-seronegative. The chain uses TRBV5-4 and TRBJ2-3; TRBD1 matches at 11 bases. The CDR3 here is CASSPWTGGSDTQYF. DNA of the CDR3: TGTGCCAGCAGCCCCTGGACAGGGGGCTCAGATACGCAGTATTTT.